This T cell receptor (beta chain) was sequenced for a study of tumor-infiltrating lymphocytes in primary liver carcinoma. Study-wide context: Productive TCRbeta read yields ran from roughly 3.6 to 7.1 million per sample and were similar between tissues.

Synthesis of TCR beta cDNA was carried out from 450 to 650 ng total RNA with a constant-region primer. Slightly modified ARM-PCR with three nested multiplex PCR rounds yielded TCR beta libraries. With TRBV1-TRBV30 forward primers and a C-beta reverse primer, the first two PCR rounds were run for around 10 cycles each. TCRdb processed the multiplex PCR reads anew with MiXCR; each CDR3 protein has one entry. The table has 300,000 to 350,000 distinct CDR3 sequences, approximately 65% seen once; the top ten hold roughly 6%. Both blood RNA, taken from unsorted whole blood, and germline DNA were extracted. This clonotype was seen just once. One junction end disagrees with the germline gene, perhaps due to a read error. Germline CDR1 is SGHAT and CDR2 is FQNNGV. This CDR3 region has 14 residues.

The TCR comes from a man aged 35 to 55 with primary liver carcinoma and hepatitis B virus infection. This chain joins TRBV11-2 and TRBJ2-1; possible D gene TRBD1, 5 bases. Material for sequencing was peripheral blood. CDR3 DNA sequence: TGTGCCAGCAGCTTAATACTATCGGACAATGAGCAATTCTTC. It encodes CASSLILSDNEQFF.